This entry is about one T cell receptor beta chain. It lacks a known antigen. No qualities accompany the bases; no much larger clone lies one base away. What the time point label conveys for this sample: about 28 days (+/-7) after the second vaccine dose. Because spike-specific TCR depth and breadth did not differ between the two schedules, AZD1222 recipients who got a second dose at roughly 4 weeks were pooled with those who got a second dose at roughly 12 weeks. Vaccinee samples were obtained from the UK trials COV001 and COV002, which included a single-blind randomized controlled phase 2/3 trial of AZD1222 (ChAdOx1 nCoV-19) in healthy adults. For TCRbeta chain sequencing, PBMC samples were collected from trial participants at day 0 and at day 28 after the second dose. V is reduced by 5 bases and J by 6 bases, leaving a spacing of 17 bases between them. The CDR3 runs 14 residues from the cysteine to the phenylalanine. Just the 42-base CDR3 DNA is kept, in frame starting at base 1. For CDR1 and CDR2, the germline V gene (reference sequence) lists MNHNY and SVGAGI.

The CDR3 regions of human TCRbeta chains were analyzed by immunosequencing. The authors' analysis ran thus. TCRs in the repertoires were matched against a reference library of SARS-CoV-2-specific TCRs that had been generated with the MIRA antigen-specificity platform. Breadth meant the fraction of unique TCRs that were SARS-CoV-2-associated, whereas depth meant the fraction of total T cells that were SARS-CoV-2-associated. Using the MIRA data, each spike-specific TCR was mapped to the spike region that the TCR reacts to and placed in a CD4 or CD8 class. Log10-transformed breadth and depth values were compared by one-way ANOVA with Sidak's multiple comparisons tests. TCRdb stores this immuneACCESS table with in-frame sequences only. Part of the clones is absent; in the studies checked, under half of the shortfall reflects unresolved V genes, and no reason is known for the rest. That table is the source of V, J and clone size, and D and trimming were worked out from the DNA. Across this sample there are about 88,000 clones, with 90% seen only once. The ten top clones hold 5.4% of the sample.

These data originate in a study of T cell responses to AZD1222 COVID-19 vaccine (dated by TCRdb to about 2021). The study in broad terms: A total of around 240 trial participants underwent TCR sequencing, of whom around 210 had received two doses of AZD1222 and 26 had received two doses of the MenACWY control vaccine. Trial participants were enrolled into age subgroups of 18-55, 56-69 and 70-plus years, which contained about 150, 28 and 57 TCR-sequenced participants, respectively. What the authors observed across the whole study: Spike-specific TCR breadth and depth rose significantly after two AZD1222 doses compared with day 0 and with MenACWY recipients. Because no samples from the day 14 peak response were available, repertoires could be characterized only after the peak T cell response. Only a handful of AZD1222 recipients were SARS-CoV-2 seropositive at baseline, limiting conclusions about previously exposed vaccinees. Nearly half of unique spike-specific TCRs reportedly recognized epitopes outside regions mutated in the B.1.351 and B.1.1.7 variants. The vaccine-associated CD4 TCRs covered the entire spike protein, and the dominant responses fell in regions 160-218 and 743-854. Participants were mostly white British and included more females than males, and it was suggested by the authors that clonal diversity may have been underestimated. The 56-69-year group was small, and its depth increase did not reach significance, likely because of low power.

The chain uses TRBV6-6 and TRBJ2-7; the D gene assignment is ambiguous. The input for sequencing was peripheral blood, taken 28 days after the second AZD1222 dose. The sequence came from an adult who received the AZD1222 COVID-19 vaccine. The DNA sequence follows: TGTGCCAGCAGTCCCCCCCTGCGACGGAGCGAGCAGTACTTC. Translation gives CASSPPLRRSEQYF.